This entry features one TCR beta chain sequence. Its antigen is as yet unknown. CDR3 length: 13 residues. The V end was cut by 5 bases, the J end by 2 bases, with 10 bases between. Looked up from germline, CDR1 is LGHDT and CDR2 is YNNKEL (reference sequence). Measured with immunoSEQ multiplex PCR; TCRdb has only the in-frame clones, and not every one. The profile shows almost 400,000 clones, roughly 90% of them singletons. The record originates from a study of Ad26.COV2.S vaccination and SARS-CoV-2 variants. Study details: Ad26.COV2.S was injected intramuscularly once or twice, 56 days apart. Findings of the study overall: In TCR breadth and depth analyses, total T cell responses may have been underestimated.

Treatment reported: about 20 received Ad26.COV2.S at low or high dose, single or two shots; about five received placebo; per-sample allocation not given. Specimens were obtained on day 63 following the first vaccine or placebo injection. The receptor's source is a person aged 18 to 59 who received the Ad26.COV2.S COVID-19 vaccine or a placebo. This specimen consisted of peripheral blood, obtained in a trial of Ad26.COV2.S vaccine versus placebo. The chain carries TRBV3-1 (or the pseudogene TRBV3-2) and TRBJ2-7; tentative D call: TRBD1 (6 bases). CDR3 protein: CASSTRTAYEQYF. The CDR3, as DNA: TGTGCCAGCAGCACTAGGACAGCCTACGAGCAGTACTTC.